The 30 T cell receptor beta chains listed next were all sequenced from one sample in a study of T cells expressing NK-cell markers. TCRdb re-called the 5' RACE reads; one entry per CDR3 protein, DNA not given. The listing records 500,000 to 600,000 distinct CDR3 sequences. Sequencing input: blood T cells: a sorted CD56 or NKG2C T cell subset, CD4+ or CD8+ T cells, or bulk PBMC T cells (not recorded which). These receptors all stem from a man aged 18 to 30 in good health.

The chain has TRBV9 and TRBJ2-4; TCRdb gives TRBD1 as the D gene, but with no DNA this cannot be confirmed. This CDR3 comprises 13 residues. The germline V gene encodes CDR1 SGDLS and CDR2 YYNGEE. CDR3: CASSPGPGLDQYF.

The gene calls are TRBV27 and TRBJ1-5; TCRdb's D call, TRBD1, is unchecked because there is no DNA. The germline gives CDR1 MNHEY, CDR2 SMNVEV (reference sequence). The CDR3 contains 14 residues. CDR3 sequence reads: CASSRQGLNQPQHF.

V is TRBV12-3 or TRBV12-4 and J is TRBJ2-1; the D call of TRBD1 rests on TCRdb alone, since no DNA is present to check it. The CDR3 contains 15 residues. The CDR3 sequence: CASTTPGSRFDEQFF.

The chain is built from TRBV28 and TRBJ2-5; checking the TCRdb D call of TRBD2 is not possible without DNA. The CDR3 runs to 16 residues. Looked up from germline, CDR1 is MDHEN and CDR2 is SYDVKM. This chain's CDR3 is CASSLLAGGPQETQYF.

The V call is TRBV20-1, the J call TRBJ2-1; as DNA is missing, the TRBD1 call by TCRdb cannot be tested. The CDR3 covers 12 residues. The germline V gene has CDR1 DFQATT and CDR2 SNEGSKA (reference sequence). The CDR3 reads CSAIQGANEQFF.

The V and J genes are TRBV20-1 and TRBJ2-1. CDR3 length: 15 residues. Germline CDR1 reads DFQATT; CDR2 reads SNEGSKA (reference sequence). CDR3: CSARVSGSSYNEQFF.

The chain carries TRBV9 and TRBJ1-5; TCRdb reports TRBD1, a call that lacks DNA to check it against. CDR1 SGDLS and CDR2 YYNGEE come from the germline V gene. CDR3 length: 15 amino acids. The CDR3: CASSRGAESNQPQHF.

This chain joins TRBV4-3 and TRBJ2-3; TCRdb indicates TRBD2, and absent DNA this call remains unverified. CDR1 LGHNA and CDR2 YSLEER come from the germline V gene. The CDR3 runs to 13 residues. The CDR3 reads CASQREGTDTQYF.

This sequence joins TRBV11-3 and TRBJ1-1; TCRdb lists TRBD1, though no DNA is available to test this call. Germline-derived CDR1 and CDR2 are SGHNT and YENEEA. This CDR3 spans 13 amino acids. CDR3: CATAHQGNTEAFF. Looking up the rest from reference TRBV11-3 and TRBJ1-1 gives the full variable domain: EAGVVQSPRYKIIEKKQPVAFWCNPISGHNTLYWYLQNLGQGPELLIRYENEEAVDDSQLPKDRFSAERLKGVDSTLKIQPAELGDSAVYLCATAHQGNTEAFFGQGTRLTVV.

This chain uses TRBV5-1 with TRBJ2-1; TCRdb gives TRBD1 as the D gene, but with no DNA this cannot be confirmed. The CDR3 covers 14 residues. Germline V gene lookup returns CDR1 SGHRS and CDR2 YFSETQ. Here the CDR3 reads CASSFDRSQDEQFF.

This chain links TRBV11-1 with TRBJ2-1; the D call from TCRdb, TRBD1, cannot be confirmed without DNA. The length of the CDR3 is 18 residues. The germline CDR1 and CDR2 sequences are SGHAT and FQDESV (reference sequence). CDR3 protein: CASSSQQPGTGSYNEQFF.

The V gene is TRBV5-1, the J gene TRBJ2-1; TCRdb selects TRBD2, and the lack of DNA leaves this call unchecked. The CDR3 covers 17 residues. Per the germline V gene, CDR1 is SGHRS and CDR2 is YFSETQ. CDR3 loop: CASSWGITSGPVNEQFF.

The chain combines TRBV9 with TRBJ2-7; the D gene TCRdb calls, TRBD1, cannot be checked with no DNA. There are 16 residues in the CDR3. Germline V CDR1 and CDR2: SGDLS, YYNGEE. The CDR3 reads CASSVGWGGGTYEQYF.

The rearrangement links TRBV5-5 to TRBJ2-1; lacking DNA, the TRBD1 call made by TCRdb goes unchecked. Looked up from germline, CDR1 is SGHKS and CDR2 is YYEKEE (reference sequence). The CDR3 sequence is 15 residues long. CDR3 protein: CASTLGGRLYNEQFF.

This chain links TRBV6-5 with TRBJ2-3; the TCRdb call, TRBD1, lacks DNA for checking. The CDR3 has 15 amino acids. The germline V gene has CDR1 MNHEY and CDR2 SVGAGI. The CDR3 reads CASSSTGNLADTQYF.

V and J are TRBV20-1 and TRBJ2-5; TCRdb's assignment of TRBD2 cannot be checked, as there is no DNA. The CDR3 consists of 14 residues. The germline V gene encodes CDR1 DFQATT and CDR2 SNEGSKA (reference sequence). CDR3 protein: CSARDLSGLETQYF.

This rearrangement joins TRBV9 to TRBJ2-7. From germline, CDR1 is SGDLS and CDR2 YYNGEE. This CDR3 region has 16 residues. The CDR3 region is CASSVGARTSSYEQYF.

The chain recombines TRBV5-1 with TRBJ2-5; there is no DNA to check the TCRdb D call of TRBD2. The germline V gene encodes CDR1 SGHRS and CDR2 YFSETQ. There are 17 residues in the CDR3. CDR3 loop: CASSLDPSGAQQETQYF.

This chain links TRBV7-6 with TRBJ2-1. Looked up from germline, CDR1 is SGHVS and CDR2 is FNYEAQ. The CDR3 runs 16 residues. The CDR3: CASSFLSGSSYNEQFF.

The chain couples TRBV6-1 to TRBJ1-1. Per germline, CDR1 MNHNS and CDR2 SASEGT. The CDR3 is made up of 13 amino acids. Here the CDR3 reads CASPFGGGSEAFF.

The V call is TRBV5-5, the J call TRBJ1-6; checking the TCRdb D call of TRBD1 is not possible without DNA. The CDR3 contains 14 residues. The germline CDR1 and CDR2 sequences are SGHKS and YYEKEE (reference sequence). The CDR3 here is CASSLTGRGSPLHF. The complete variable domain, with remaining parts taken from reference TRBV5-5 and TRBJ1-6, reads DAGVTQSPTHLIKTRGQQVTLRCSPISGHKSVSWYQQVLGQGPQFIFQYYEKEERGRGNFPDRFSARQFPNYSSELNVNALLLGDSALYLCASSLTGRGSPLHFGNGTRLTVT.

The genes are TRBV20-1 and TRBJ1-2. Per germline, CDR1 DFQATT and CDR2 SNEGSKA (reference sequence). The CDR3 consists of 16 residues. The CDR3 sequence: CSARDRMEENLYGYTF.

V is TRBV7-8 and J is TRBJ2-1. From germline, CDR1 is SGHVS and CDR2 FQNEAQ. There are 13 residues in the CDR3. The CDR3 spells CASSLALVDEQFF. Filled out from reference TRBV7-8 and TRBJ2-1, the complete variable domain reads GAGVSQSPRYKVAKRGQDVALRCDPISGHVSLFWYQQALGQGPEFLTYFQNEAQLDKSGLPSDRFFAERPEGSVSTLKIQRTQQEDSAVYLCASSLALVDEQFFGPGTRLTVL.

The gene calls are TRBV6-1 and TRBJ1-3; TCRdb designates TRBD1, a call that cannot be tested without DNA. The CDR3 contains 15 residues. CDR1 is MNHNS and CDR2 is SASEGT in the germline V gene. This chain's CDR3 is CASSDLGVRGNTIYF.

CDR3 protein: CASRRTGIYGYTF. The genes are TRBV6-1 and TRBJ1-2; TCRdb designates TRBD1, a call that cannot be tested without DNA. CDR1 and CDR2 (germline): MNHNS, SASEGT. This CDR3 is 13 amino acids long.

This sequence joins TRBV29-1 and TRBJ2-3; TCRdb selects TRBD1, and the lack of DNA leaves this call unchecked. The germline V gene encodes CDR1 SQVTM and CDR2 ANQGSEA. This CDR3 is 14 amino acids long. The CDR3 loop reads CSHSPGPLTDTQYF.

This sequence joins TRBV12-3 or TRBV12-4 and TRBJ2-1; TCRdb returns TRBD2, unconfirmable since there is no DNA. The length of the CDR3 is 13 residues. CDR3 sequence reads: CARQGLVYNEQFF.

The rearrangement links TRBV6-1 to TRBJ2-5; TCRdb designates TRBD2, a call that cannot be tested without DNA. The V gene's germline CDR1 is MNHNS and CDR2 SASEGT. The CDR3 length is 17 residues. CDR3 sequence: CASSRGLAGGPMETQYF.

V and J are TRBV18 and TRBJ2-1; TCRdb returns TRBD2, unconfirmable since there is no DNA. CDR3 length equals 15 residues. The germline V gene encodes CDR1 KGHSH and CDR2 LQKENI. CDR3 in amino acids: CASSAGTSAHNEQFF.

The V gene is TRBV7-9, the J gene TRBJ2-5; TCRdb's D call, TRBD2, is unchecked because there is no DNA. Germline CDR1 and CDR2: SEHNR and FQNEAQ (reference sequence). This CDR3 has 14 residues. Here the CDR3 reads CASGTGPSVETQYF.